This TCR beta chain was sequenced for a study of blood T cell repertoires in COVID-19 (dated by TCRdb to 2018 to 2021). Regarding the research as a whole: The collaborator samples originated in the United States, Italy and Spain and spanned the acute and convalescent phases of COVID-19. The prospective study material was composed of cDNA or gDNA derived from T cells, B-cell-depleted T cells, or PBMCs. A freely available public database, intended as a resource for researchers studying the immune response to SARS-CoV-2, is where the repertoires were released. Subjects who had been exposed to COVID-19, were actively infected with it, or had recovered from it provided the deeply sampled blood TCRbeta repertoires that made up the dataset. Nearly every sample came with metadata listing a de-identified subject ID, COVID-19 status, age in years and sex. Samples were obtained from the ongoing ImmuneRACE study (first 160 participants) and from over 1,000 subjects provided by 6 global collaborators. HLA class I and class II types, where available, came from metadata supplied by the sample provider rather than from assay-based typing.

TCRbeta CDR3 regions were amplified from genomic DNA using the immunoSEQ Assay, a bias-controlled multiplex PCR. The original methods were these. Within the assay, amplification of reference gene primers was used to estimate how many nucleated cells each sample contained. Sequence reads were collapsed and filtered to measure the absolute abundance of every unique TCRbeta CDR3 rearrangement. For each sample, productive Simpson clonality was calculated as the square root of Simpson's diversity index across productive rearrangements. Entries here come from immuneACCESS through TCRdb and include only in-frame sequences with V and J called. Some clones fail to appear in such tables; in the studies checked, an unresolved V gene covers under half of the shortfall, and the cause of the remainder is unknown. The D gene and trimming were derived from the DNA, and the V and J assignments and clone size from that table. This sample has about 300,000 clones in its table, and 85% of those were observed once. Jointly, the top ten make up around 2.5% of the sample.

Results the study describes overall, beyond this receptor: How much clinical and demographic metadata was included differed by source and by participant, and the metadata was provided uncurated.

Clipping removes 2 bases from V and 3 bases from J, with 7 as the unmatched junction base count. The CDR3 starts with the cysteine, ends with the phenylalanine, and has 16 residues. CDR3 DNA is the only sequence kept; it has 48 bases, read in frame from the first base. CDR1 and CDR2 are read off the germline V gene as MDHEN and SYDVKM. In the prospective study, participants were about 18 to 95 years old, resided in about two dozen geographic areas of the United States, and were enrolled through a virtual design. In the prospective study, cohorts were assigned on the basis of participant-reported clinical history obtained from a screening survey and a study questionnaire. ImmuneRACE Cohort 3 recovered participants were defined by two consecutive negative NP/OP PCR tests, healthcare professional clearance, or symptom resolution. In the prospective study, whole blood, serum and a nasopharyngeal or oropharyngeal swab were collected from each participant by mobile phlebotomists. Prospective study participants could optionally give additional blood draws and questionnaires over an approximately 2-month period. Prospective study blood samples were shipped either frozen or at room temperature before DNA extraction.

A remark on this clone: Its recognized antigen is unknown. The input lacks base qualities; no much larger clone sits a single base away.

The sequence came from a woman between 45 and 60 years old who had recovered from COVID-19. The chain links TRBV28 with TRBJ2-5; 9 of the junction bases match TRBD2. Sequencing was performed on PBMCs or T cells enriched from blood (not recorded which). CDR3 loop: CASSLSRGLAKETQYF. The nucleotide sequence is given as TGTGCCAGCAGTTTAAGCCGGGGACTAGCCAAAGAGACCCAGTACTTC. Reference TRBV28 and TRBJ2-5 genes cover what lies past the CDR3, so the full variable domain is DVKVTQSSRYLVKRTGEKVFLECVQDMDHENMFWYRQDPGLGLRLIYFSYDVKMKEKGDIPEGYSVSREKKERFSLILESASTNQTSMYLCASSLSRGLAKETQYFGPGTRLLVL.